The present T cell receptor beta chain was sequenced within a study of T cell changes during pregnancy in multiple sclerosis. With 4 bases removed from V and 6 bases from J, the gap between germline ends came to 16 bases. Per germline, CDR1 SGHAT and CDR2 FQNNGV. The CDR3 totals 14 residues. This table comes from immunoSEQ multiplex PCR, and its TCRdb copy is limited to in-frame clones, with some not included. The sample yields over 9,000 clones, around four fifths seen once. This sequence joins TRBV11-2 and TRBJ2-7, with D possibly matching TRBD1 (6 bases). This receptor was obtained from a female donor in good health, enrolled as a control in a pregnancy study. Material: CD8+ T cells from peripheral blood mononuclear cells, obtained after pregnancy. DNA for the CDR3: TGTGCCAGCAGCTCAGGACCAGGGGCCGTCGAGCAGTACTTC. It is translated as CASSSGPGAVEQYF.